Sequencing of this T cell receptor beta chain was carried out in a study of blood T cell repertoires in COVID-19. Overall study context: Sites across the United States, Italy and Spain contributed samples from acute and convalescent COVID-19.

Only in-frame clones appear in the TCRdb table, and some are missing; sequencing was by immunoSEQ multiplex PCR. The sample records under 200,000 clones, around 80% being singletons. The CDR3 totals 15 residues. Losses at the gene ends were 4 bases for V and 3 bases for J; bases not matched to a gene: 8. Germline V gives CDR1 SGHKS, CDR2 YYEKEE (reference sequence). The cohort comprised adults aged 18 to 89 years residing in about two dozen US areas. Participants were placed into cohorts based on the clinical history they reported. For recovered donors of Cohort 3, there were two negative PCRs, clearance, or symptom resolution. This clone was seen just once.

Source material: PBMCs or T cells enriched from blood (not recorded which). This TCR was recovered from a man aged 45-65 years who had recovered from COVID-19. The chain joins TRBV5-5 to TRBJ1-2, with TRBD1 matching over 8 bases. This CDR3 is CASSHGQGGDYGYTF. CDR3 bases: TGTGCCAGCAGCCATGGACAGGGTGGTGACTATGGCTACACCTTC.